This TCR beta chain originates from a study of blood T cells in healthy people across ages. Trimming shortened V by 3 bases and J by 7 bases, and 15 bases separated the two germline ends. The CDR3 extends over 13 amino acids. Germline-derived CDR1 and CDR2 are DFQATT and SNEGSKA (reference sequence). Primed by a sample-barcoded 5' primer and a J-beta primer mix, a second PCR proceeded for 7 to 11 cycles. Each CDR3 protein is one row after TCRdb ran MiXCR on the 5' RACE reads. The sample yields roughly 1,500,000 distinct CDR3 sequences, approximately 42% seen once. The receptor's source is a woman between 18 and 29 years old in good health. The sample was blood. V is TRBV20-1 and J is TRBJ1-2; tentative D call: TRBD1 (6 bases). The CDR3 here is CSASEQGYCGYTF. The CDR3 nucleotides are TGCAGTGCTAGCGAACAGGGATACTGTGGCTACACCTTC.